Reported below is one T cell receptor (beta chain). Its antigen remains unknown. The germline CDR1 and CDR2 sequences are MGHDK and SYGVNS. Losses at the gene ends were 5 bases for V and 0 bases for J; bases not matched to a gene: 8. There are 18 residues in the CDR3. These data are taken from a study of cytomegalovirus exposure and HLA in healthy donors. Findings and caveats of the study: The Asian-associated ancestry cluster reportedly had fewer N-insertions than the roughly 670-donor mean in a later analysis. It was in a later analysis that TCR association rates were seen to vary by HLA locus, highest for DRB1 and lowest for HLA-C. An analysis that was carried out later associated some 17,000 TCR beta sequences with HLA alleles at 0.05 false discovery rate.

Primers: 60 Vbeta forward and 13 Jbeta reverse. Clones were sequenced by immunoSEQ multiplex PCR, and TCRdb holds only the in-frame ones, with some missing. Among 100,000 to 130,000 clones listed, 77% were seen once. The source is a male donor in good health and CMV-seronegative. What was sequenced was PBMCs. The chain links TRBV25-1 to TRBJ2-7, with 15 positions matching TRBD2. For the CDR3, the DNA is TGTGCCAGCAGTAAGGCCGGACTAGCGGGAGGGGGCTCCTACGAGCAGTACTTC. Encoded protein: CASSKAGLAGGGSYEQYF.